This TCR beta chain was sequenced in a study of immune heterogeneity within non-small cell lung tumors (dated by TCRdb to the late 2010s). About the full investigation: Histology comprised several squamous cell carcinomas, more than 8 non-squamous carcinomas and 1 tumor not otherwise specified. To look at intratumoral immune heterogeneity, the study ran whole-exome sequencing, RNA-seq and TCR beta repertoire sequencing on several spatially distinct regions taken from every NSCLC tumor. Transcriptome data were available for just 35 to 50 loci from around eleven patients, whereas TCR repertoire analysis spanned approximately 57 tumor loci from roughly 16 patients. Neoantigen binding to each patient's HLA alleles was predicted with netMHCpan-3.0 for mutant peptides of 8 to 11 amino acids. Summary of the overall study and its limitations: Identical dominant CDR3B clonotypes recurred across loci within a patient, yet different tumor locations also harbored unique high-frequency clones. Local tumor mutational burden and local T-cell repertoire clonality had a statistically significant but moderate positive correlation (R about 0.3). For the most part, high-frequency TCR beta clonotypes differed from one individual patient to another.

Per the germline V gene, MNHEY is the CDR1 and SVGAGI is the CDR2. V trim: 0 bases; J trim: 4 bases; unmatched bases: 5. The CDR3 runs 15 residues from the cysteine to the phenylalanine. The retained sequence is limited to the CDR3, 45 bases, with the frame set at the first base. For the TCR template, genomic DNA was extracted from bulk tumor tissue, and 500 to 600 ng of gDNA was amplified for each sample. During surgery, multiple biopsies were taken from each primary tumor, with sampling sites spaced as far apart as possible within the tumor mass. The study cohort was described as untreated, and the patients were newly diagnosed NSCLC cases having curative surgery. The donor group was made up of 15 or so newly diagnosed non-small cell lung cancer patients undergoing surgery with curative intent. Resected tumor masses were reviewed by two independent pathologists. Sequencing was performed only on DNA and RNA samples of high quality.

The TCR beta CDR3 region was amplified with a multiplex PCR system whose first round ran for around 10 cycles using 32 V-gene forward primers and 13 J-gene reverse primers. A QIAGEN Multiplex PCR Kit was used for first-round PCR, and the primer sequences were filed in Chinese patent CN105087789A. Illumina universal primers were attached in a second round of PCR run with the Phusion High-Fidelity PCR Kit. The TCR libraries underwent paired-end sequencing with a read length of 151 bp on the Illumina HiSeq X Ten platform. The published analysis was carried out like this. Cutadapt was used to discard reads without multiplex PCR primers, PEAR merged the read pairs, and MiXCR with default settings called the CDR3 regions. Shannon entropy measured repertoire diversity, while clonality was calculated as one minus the Shannon entropy divided by the ln of the count of productive unique sequences. A clonotype counted as a dominant or high-frequency T-cell clone when its frequency was 0.5% or higher. In TCRdb, the public reads were trimmed at Q25 with fastp and aligned with MiXCR, with productive beta chains retained. Identical CDR3 protein sequences are pooled into one entry, listed with their most common genes and DNA. The V and J calls follow TCRdb's processing rather than the paper's. Present in this sample are 21,000 or so distinct CDR3 sequences, about 29% of which were seen just once. The ten top clones hold around 4.6% of the sample.

This clonotype appeared many times. What this receptor recognizes is not known. No base quality values were provided; no much bigger clone lies one nucleotide off. This sequence uses TRBV6-5 and TRBJ1-2; 7 nucleotides in the junction match TRBD1. The receptor's source is a man in his forties with non-small cell lung cancer. The sample consisted of lung tumor tissue. The bases read TGTGCCAGCAGTTACTCTTACCGGGACAGCTATGGCTACACCTTC. The encoded protein is CASSYSYRDSYGYTF.